This T cell receptor beta chain was identified during a study of human T cells and chemical hapten exposure (dated by TCRdb to the early 2020s). Describing the broader study: Libraries were combined into a pool for sequencing, and differences in TCR yield between samples came mainly from small differences in library volumes within the pool. In alopecia patients, the study followed how the peripheral blood TCR repertoire changed in vivo over primary and secondary sensitization to diphenylcyclopropenone (DPC), a hapten. From each blood RNA sample, both TCR alpha and TCR beta chains were sequenced. Broad study findings and their caveats: Repeated subsampling changed both the strength of the expansion versus patch-test correlation and the threshold at which the correlation became significant. DPC sensitization did not change how many TCRs were above 1 in 1000 frequency, and no evidence was found of alterations in global repertoire structure.

The method was 5' RACE. Sequencing was performed on an Illumina MiSeq. During library preparation, unique molecular identifiers were attached to individual cDNA molecules so that TCRs could be counted in a quantitative, reproducible way. The original pipeline was this. Samples had a median of roughly 91,000 TCRs, with a range from roughly 20,000 to 690,600. V, J and CDR3 annotation of the TCR reads was carried out using the Decombinator software suite. For PS versus PT1 abundance plots, all samples were subsampled to the same number of TCRs (28,000). Expanded TCRs were defined as absent before sensitization and observed at least eight times at the 2-week time point. TCRdb reprocessed the public reads (quality trimming at Q25 with fastp, clone calling with MiXCR) and kept in-frame beta chains. Rows are unified per CDR3 protein, each entry keeping the most common DNA and genes. TCRdb, not the authors, supplied the V and J calls. The sample has about 140,000 distinct CDR3 sequences on record, approximately 4% of them singletons. The ten largest clones add up to under 1.5% of the sample.

This clonotype was counted at least ten times. Its specific antigen is unknown. Within one base of it there is no much larger clone, and no base qualities were kept. Total RNA was isolated from unfractionated whole blood collected in Tempus Blood RNA tubes. About 5 healthy volunteers were used as TCR sequencing controls and were bled at day 0, 2 weeks and 6 weeks. The TCR sequence derives from a female donor in good health.

The DNA sequence is given as TGCAGTGCGCCGACAGGGGCCAAGGCTGAAGCTTTCTTT. Its amino acids are CSAPTGAKAEAFF. The rearranged segments are TRBV20-1 and TRBJ1-1, with 8 junctional bases fitting TRBD1. Unmatched junction bases come to 9, with V trimmed by 6 bases and J by 6 bases. The CDR3 has 13 amino acids, counting the end cysteine and phenylalanine. Only CDR3 DNA is held: 39 bases, read in frame from base 1. Reading the germline V gene (reference sequence) gives CDR1 DFQATT and CDR2 SNEGSKA.